This T cell receptor beta chain was sequenced during a study of graft-versus-host responses after intestinal transplantation. This CDR3 spans 14 amino acids. Germline CDR1 is SGHAT and CDR2 is FQNNGV. J lost 3 bases, V lost 5 bases, and 7 bases had no gene match. As to this clone: The antigen is unknown.

Profiling relied on immunoSEQ multiplex PCR, and the TCRdb table lists in-frame clones only, not all of them. Of roughly 80,000 clones in the sample, more than 75% were seen once. The study, taken as a whole, reports: After transplant, early declines in HvG clones were associated with peak levels of circulating GvH clones.

This TCR came from a human donor who was the organ donor for an intestinal transplant. The chain has TRBV11-2 and TRBJ2-7, with 7 bases aligning to TRBD1. Sample: unstimulated CD8+ T cells sorted from spleen or lymph node cells, taken before transplant. CDR3 nucleotide sequence: TGTGCCAGCAGCCTCGGACAGGTGAACTACGAGCAGTACTTC. Encoded protein: CASSLGQVNYEQYF.